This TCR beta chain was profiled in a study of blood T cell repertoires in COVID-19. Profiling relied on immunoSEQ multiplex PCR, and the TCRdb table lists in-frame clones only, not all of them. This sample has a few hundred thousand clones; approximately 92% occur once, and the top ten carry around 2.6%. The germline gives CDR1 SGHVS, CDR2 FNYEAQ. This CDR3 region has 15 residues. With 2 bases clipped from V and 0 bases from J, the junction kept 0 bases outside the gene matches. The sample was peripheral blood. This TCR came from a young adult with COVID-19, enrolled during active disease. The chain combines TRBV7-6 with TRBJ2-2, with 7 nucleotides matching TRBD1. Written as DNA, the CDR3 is TGTGCCAGCAGCTTACAGGGGGCGAACACCGGGGAGCTGTTTTTT. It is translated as CASSLQGANTGELFF.